These 13 T cell receptor beta chains were all obtained from the same sample, sequenced in a study of T-cell reconstitution after alpha-beta-depleted transplantation in children. Unique molecular identifiers were incorporated when the TCRbeta library was constructed. In TCRdb, the PCR reads were re-called with MiXCR into one record per CDR3 protein. The table records over 300,000 distinct CDR3 sequences, around a tenth of them present only once. Material: PBMCs from the stem cell graft donor, obtained from the stem cell graft. The source is a human donor who donated a stem cell graft to a child with acute lymphoblastic leukemia.

This clonotype appeared a few times. The V and J genes are TRBV3-1 and TRBJ2-7; 9 bases map to TRBD1. V trimming: 4 bases; J trimming: 12 bases; junction bases outside the gene matches: 13. CDR1 is LGHDT, CDR2 YNNKEL, per germline (reference sequence). This CDR3 has 14 residues. The CDR3 nucleotides are TGTGCCAGCAGCCTACCGGGACAGGGTCTGGATCTGTACTTC. This gives the protein CASSLPGQGLDLYF.

This clonotype was seen a handful of times. CDR3 amino acids: CASSQVELAVQETQYF. In DNA, the CDR3 is TGCGCCAGCAGCCAAGTCGAACTAGCGGTACAAGAGACCCAGTACTTC. The gene calls are TRBV4-1 and TRBJ2-5; 8 positions agree with TRBD2. CDR3 size: 16 residues. Germline CDR1 is MGHRA and CDR2 is YSYEKL. J lost 2 bases, V lost 1 base, and 6 bases had no gene match.

The rearrangement joins TRBV20-1 to TRBJ2-3; 10 nucleotides align to TRBD2. This CDR3 spans 14 amino acids. V was pared by 4 bases and J by 3 bases, with 4 bases of the junction left unmatched. Germline V gene lookup returns CDR1 DFQATT and CDR2 SNEGSKA (reference sequence). The CDR3 reads CSAIAGGETDTQYF. The CDR3 DNA reads TGCAGTGCTATAGCGGGAGGAGAGACAGATACGCAGTATTTT.

This clonotype was seen many times. The chain employs TRBV5-6 and TRBJ2-1; 9 bases fit TRBD2. Germline CDR1 and CDR2: SGHDT and YYEEEE. This CDR3 has 14 amino acids. After removal of 0 bases from V and 8 bases from J, the junction contained 3 bases not matched to a gene. The CDR3 DNA reads TGTGCCAGCAGCTTGGCGGGCGGGGGGGATGAGCAGTTCTTC. Translated, it gives CASSLAGGGDEQFF.

In this sample, this clonotype turned up a few times. V and J are TRBV2 and TRBJ2-1; either TRBD1 or TRBD2 may fit D (6 bases each). Germline assignment: CDR1 SNHLY and CDR2 FYNNEI. The V end was cut by 1 base, the J end by 7 bases, with 14 bases between. This CDR3 comprises 15 residues. CDR3 coding DNA: TGTGCCAGCAGTGAAGTAAGGGGGGCTACAAATGAGCAGTTCTTC. Translated: CASSEVRGATNEQFF. Full variable domain (missing parts from reference TRBV2 and TRBJ2-1): EPEVTQTPSHQVTQMGQEVILRCVPISNHLYFYWYRQILGQKVEFLVSFYNNEISEKSEIFDDQFSVERPDGSNFTLKIRSTKLEDSAMYFCASSEVRGATNEQFFGPGTRLTVL.

This clonotype was observed many times. This chain links TRBV12-3 or TRBV12-4 with TRBJ1-5; TRBD1 agrees at 7 bases. The CDR3 is 14 residues long. Unmatched junction bases numbered 6, after V lost 5 bases and J lost 5 bases. The CDR3 reads CASSPMTGYQPQHF. The DNA of the CDR3 is TGTGCCAGCAGTCCAATGACAGGGTATCAGCCCCAGCATTTT.

A few counts support this clonotype. V usage is TRBV28 and J usage is TRBJ2-1; a possible D gene is TRBD2 (5 bases). V gave up 4 bases and J gave up 0 bases, with 13 bases separating them. Germline CDR1 and CDR2: MDHEN and SYDVKM. CDR3 length equals 16 residues. Here the CDR3 DNA reads TGTGCCAGCAGTTCAGCCCGGACTGCCTCCTACAATGAGCAGTTCTTC. Encoded protein: CASSSARTASYNEQFF.

This clonotype has more than one count but fewer than ten. The chain carries TRBV2 and TRBJ1-2; D is possibly TRBD1 (5 bases). Looked up from germline, CDR1 is SNHLY and CDR2 is FYNNEI. The CDR3 totals 16 residues. Trimming removed 6 bases from V and 2 bases from J, with 19 bases in between. The CDR3 nucleotides are TGTGCCAGCAGCGTCGAAGGTTCAGGGACGAACTATGGCTACACCTTC. Translating it yields CASSVEGSGTNYGYTF.

The J gene is TRBJ2-1, the V gene TRBV7-9; the D call may be TRBD1 or TRBD2 (6 bases each). V was shortened by 9 bases and J by 9 bases, with 18 bases between the two germline ends. Germline CDR1 and CDR2: SEHNR and FQNEAQ (reference sequence). The CDR3 has 13 residues. CDR3 protein: CASDLGGRPEQFF. The CDR3 coding sequence is TGTGCCAGTGACCTAGGGGGGAGACCTGAGCAGTTCTTC.

The V call is TRBV20-1, the J call TRBJ1-5; D remains unclear. CDR3 size: 14 residues. V was pared by 5 bases and J by 2 bases, with 13 bases between. Germline V CDR1 and CDR2: DFQATT, SNEGSKA (reference sequence). The CDR3 bases are TGCAGTGCTGGGAACGGGATCGGCAATCAGCCCCAGCATTTT. This translates into CSAGNGIGNQPQHF.

The chain combines TRBV6-2 or TRBV6-3 with TRBJ1-1; 7 nucleotides align to TRBD1. CDR1 MNHEY and CDR2 SVGEGT come from the germline V gene. V gave up 6 bases and J gave up 7 bases; unmatched junction bases: 14. The CDR3 is made up of 15 amino acids. This CDR3 is CASSNPLGTEREAFF. In DNA form, the CDR3 reads TGTGCCAGCAGCAACCCCCTGGGGACAGAACGTGAAGCTTTCTTT.

V is TRBV20-1 and J is TRBJ2-7, with 7 positions matching TRBD2. This CDR3 comprises 14 residues. Germline values: CDR1 DFQATT, CDR2 SNEGSKA (reference sequence). Trimming removed 3 bases from V and 4 bases from J; junction bases left unmatched: 9. Here the CDR3 DNA reads TGCAGTGCTAGGGCCGGGACTACTATTTACGAGCAGTACTTC. Its protein is CSARAGTTIYEQYF.

This clonotype has a handful of counts. The rearrangement links TRBV24-1 to TRBJ2-5, with a weak D call TRBD2 (6 bases). The CDR3 contains 13 residues. Trimming left V 3 bases short and J 5 bases short, with 9 bases between. CDR1 and CDR2 from the germline V gene are KGHDR and SFDVKD. The DNA of the CDR3 is TGTGCCACCAGTGATGGGGGGATGGAGACCCAGTACTTC. Residues: CATSDGGMETQYF.